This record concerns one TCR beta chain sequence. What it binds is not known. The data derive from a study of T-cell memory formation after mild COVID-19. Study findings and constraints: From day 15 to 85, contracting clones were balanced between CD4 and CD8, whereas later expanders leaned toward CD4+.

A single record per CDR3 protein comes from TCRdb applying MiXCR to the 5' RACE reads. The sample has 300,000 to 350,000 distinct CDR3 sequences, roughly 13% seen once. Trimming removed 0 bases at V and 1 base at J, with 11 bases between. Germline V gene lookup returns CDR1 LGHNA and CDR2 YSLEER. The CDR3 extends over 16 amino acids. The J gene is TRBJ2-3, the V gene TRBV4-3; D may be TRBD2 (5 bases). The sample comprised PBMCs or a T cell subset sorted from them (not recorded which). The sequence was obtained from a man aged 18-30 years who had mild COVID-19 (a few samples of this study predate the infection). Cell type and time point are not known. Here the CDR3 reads CASSQEARGGTDTQYF. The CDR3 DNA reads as TGCGCCAGCAGCCAAGAAGCACGGGGAGGCACAGATACGCAGTATTTT.